This passage covers 6 T cell receptor beta chains from one sample sequenced in a study of T cell repertoires in ileal Crohn's disease. As to time point: inflamed ileum from the surgical specimen. Measured with immunoSEQ multiplex PCR; TCRdb has only the in-frame clones, and not every one. The sample holds under 14,000 clones; about nine tenths are singletons and the top ten take over 7.5%. Sequencing was performed on ileal tissue. The receptors originated from an adult with Crohn's disease.

V usage is TRBV27 and J usage is TRBJ2-5; unclear D gene. The CDR3 runs 11 residues. Per germline, CDR1 MNHEY and CDR2 SMNVEV (reference sequence). Trimming cost V 5 bases and J 2 bases, with 3 bases left between them. The CDR3 here is CASSPQETQYF. DNA of the CDR3: TGTGCCAGCAGTCCTCAAGAGACCCAGTACTTC.

This chain uses TRBV11-2 with TRBJ1-4; D possibly corresponds to TRBD1 (6 bases). Germline CDR1 is SGHAT and CDR2 is FQNNGV. V was pared by 5 bases and J by 8 bases, with 21 bases between. CDR3 length equals 16 residues. The CDR3 here is CASSVVGGGPEEKLFF. The CDR3 DNA sequence: TGTGCCAGCAGCGTAGTCGGGGGCGGGCCAGAAGAAAAACTGTTTTTT.

This clone was found once. V usage is TRBV2 and J usage is TRBJ2-6, with TRBD2 as a possible D gene (6 bases). Germline V gene sequence: CDR1 SNHLY, CDR2 FYNNEI. The CDR3 has 18 residues. The ends were cut back, 7 bases at V and 0 bases at J, with 19 bases in the middle. The CDR3 sequence: CASTALSDGSSGANVLTF. The CDR3, as DNA: TGTGCCAGCACCGCCCTATCGGACGGGAGCTCTGGGGCCAACGTCCTGACTTTC.

This sequence joins TRBV11-2 and TRBJ1-2, with D uncertain. CDR1 SGHAT and CDR2 FQNNGV come from the germline V gene. Trimming cost V 11 bases and J 6 bases, with 16 bases left between them. This CDR3 has 12 residues. The CDR3 is CASNGGVDGYTF. Written as DNA, the CDR3 is TGTGCCTCGAACGGCGGGGTAGATGGCTACACCTTC. The full variable domain, its missing parts supplied by reference TRBV11-2 and TRBJ1-2, is EAGVAQSPRYKIIEKRQSVAFWCNPISGHATLYWYQQILGQGPKLLIQFQNNGVVDDSQLPKDRFSAERLKGVDSTLKIQPAKLEDSAVYLCASNGGVDGYTFGSGTRLTVV.

This chain uses TRBV11-3 with TRBJ2-1, with no clear D. The germline CDR1 and CDR2 sequences are SGHNT and YENEEA. Trimming removed 0 bases from V and 13 bases from J, with 10 bases in between. There are 12 residues in the CDR3. The CDR3, as DNA: TGTGCCAGCAGCTTAGATCTGGCCACTCAGTTCTTC. It codes for CASSLDLATQFF.

The CDR3 nucleotides read TGTGCCAGCAGCTGGATAGAGCGGGGGAGCACAGATACGCAGTATTTT. Amino acid sequence: CASSWIERGSTDTQYF. V is TRBV13 and J is TRBJ2-3; 8 nucleotides match TRBD2. Trimming took 4 bases from V and 0 from J; bases not matched to a gene: 6. This CDR3 comprises 16 residues. Germline V CDR1 and CDR2: PRHDT, FYEKMQ (reference sequence).